This TCR beta chain was recorded in a study of blood T cell repertoires in COVID-19. At the level of the study: Both acute and convalescent COVID-19 samples were obtained from the United States, Italy and Spain. PBMCs, B-cell-depleted T cells, or T cells provided the cDNA or gDNA that made up the material.

Trimming took 3 bases from V and 0 from J, leaving 9 bases between them. CDR3 length: 14 amino acids. Germline lookup yields CDR1 DFQATT and CDR2 SNEGSKA (reference sequence). How the authors handled the data: The assay estimated nucleated cells by amplifying reference gene primers. This table comes from immunoSEQ multiplex PCR, and its TCRdb copy is limited to in-frame clones, with some not included. V and J calls and clone size follow that table, whereas D and trimming were derived from the DNA. The data show tens of thousands of clones, approximately 85% seen once. The sequenced material came from peripheral blood. This clonotype was sampled from an elderly woman with COVID-19, enrolled during active disease. The rearrangement uses TRBV20-1 and TRBJ2-1; D gene ambiguous. CDR3 protein: CSASLLSSYNEQFF. The CDR3 region has the DNA TGCAGTGCTAGTCTATTGAGCTCCTACAATGAGCAGTTCTTC.